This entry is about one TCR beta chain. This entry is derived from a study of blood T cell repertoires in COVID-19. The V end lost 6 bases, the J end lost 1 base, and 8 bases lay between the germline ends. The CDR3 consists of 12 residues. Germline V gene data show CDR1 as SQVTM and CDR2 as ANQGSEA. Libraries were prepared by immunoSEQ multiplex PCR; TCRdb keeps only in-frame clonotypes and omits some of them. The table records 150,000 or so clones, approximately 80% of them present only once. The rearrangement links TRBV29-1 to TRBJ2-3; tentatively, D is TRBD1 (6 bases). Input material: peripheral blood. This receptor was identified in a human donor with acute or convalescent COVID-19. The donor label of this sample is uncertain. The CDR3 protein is CSVWTGTDTQYF. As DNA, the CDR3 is TGCAGCGTCTGGACAGGCACAGATACGCAGTATTTT.